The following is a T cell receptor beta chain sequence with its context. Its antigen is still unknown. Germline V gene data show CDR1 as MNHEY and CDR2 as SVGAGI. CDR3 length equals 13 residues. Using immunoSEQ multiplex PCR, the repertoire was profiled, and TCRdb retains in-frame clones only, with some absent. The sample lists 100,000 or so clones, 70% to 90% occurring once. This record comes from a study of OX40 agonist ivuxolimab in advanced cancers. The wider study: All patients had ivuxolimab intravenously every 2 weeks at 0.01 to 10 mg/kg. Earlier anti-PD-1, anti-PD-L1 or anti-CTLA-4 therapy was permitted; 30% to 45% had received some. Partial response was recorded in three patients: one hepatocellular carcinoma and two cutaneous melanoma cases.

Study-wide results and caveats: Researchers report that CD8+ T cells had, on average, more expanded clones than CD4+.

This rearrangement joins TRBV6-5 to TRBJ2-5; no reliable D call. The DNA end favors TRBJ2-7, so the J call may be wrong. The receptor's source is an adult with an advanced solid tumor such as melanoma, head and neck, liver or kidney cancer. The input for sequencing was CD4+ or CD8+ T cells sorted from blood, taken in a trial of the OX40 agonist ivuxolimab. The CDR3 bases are TGTGCCAGCAGTCCCCGTTTTGGGGTCGAGCAGTACTTC. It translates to CASSPRFGVEQYF.